This passage covers 5 T cell receptor beta chains from one sample sequenced in a study of blood T cell repertoires in COVID-19. The data were produced by immunoSEQ multiplex PCR, yet TCRdb's version contains in-frame clones alone and is incomplete. The table shows a few hundred thousand clones, with 80% occurring only once. Sequencing was carried out using peripheral blood. These receptors were obtained from a human donor in a cohort sampled during active COVID-19.

The chain uses TRBV5-4 and TRBJ2-2; no clear D. The CDR3 loop spans 14 amino acids. Germline lookup yields CDR1 SGHNT and CDR2 YYREEE (reference sequence). V lost 5 bases and J 0 bases, leaving 8 bases between the germline ends. CDR3 residues: CASSGGANTGELFF. CDR3 nucleotides: TGTGCCAGCAGTGGCGGCGCGAACACCGGGGAGCTGTTTTTT.

This sequence joins TRBV29-1 and TRBJ1-2; 9 bases are a match to TRBD1. Germline values: CDR1 SQVTM, CDR2 ANQGSEA. V dropped 6 bases and J dropped 4; count of bases not matched to a gene: 9. The CDR3 length is 14 residues. The chain's CDR3 is CSVNAQTGGYGYTF. The CDR3 nucleotides read TGCAGCGTGAACGCCCAGACAGGGGGCTATGGCTACACCTTC.

The V gene is TRBV7-9, the J gene TRBJ1-4; 7 bases match TRBD1. V gave up 8 bases and J gave up 5 bases; unmatched junction bases: 11. Germline V gene sequence: CDR1 SEHNR, CDR2 FQNEAQ (reference sequence). This CDR3 is built from 15 residues. The CDR3 protein is CASESWDRKNEKLFF. For the CDR3, the DNA is TGTGCCAGCGAGAGCTGGGACAGAAAAAATGAAAAACTGTTTTTT.

The rearrangement joins TRBV20-1 to TRBJ1-5, with D tentatively TRBD1 (5 bases). V lost 3 bases, J lost 0 bases, and 9 bases lay in between. Germline V gene lookup returns CDR1 DFQATT and CDR2 SNEGSKA (reference sequence). The CDR3 has 14 amino acids. CDR3 region: CSASPDSSNQPQHF. The CDR3 nucleotides read TGCAGTGCTAGTCCCGACAGTAGCAATCAGCCCCAGCATTTT.

DNA of the CDR3: TGCAGCGTTGGCAGCCCAACTGACAGTGAGCAGTTCTTC. It codes for CSVGSPTDSEQFF. V and J are TRBV29-1 and TRBJ2-1; D may be TRBD1 (5 bases). V was cut by 4 bases and J by 9 bases, with 16 bases left in between. CDR1 and CDR2 (germline): SQVTM, ANQGSEA. This CDR3 comprises 13 residues.